Each of the 10 T cell receptor beta chains below was sequenced from the same sample in a study of blood T cell repertoires in COVID-19. Sequenced by immunoSEQ multiplex PCR; TCRdb stores in-frame clones only, minus some. The table lists about half a million clones, more than 85% of them singletons. What was sequenced was PBMCs or T cells enriched from blood (not recorded which). These receptors all come from a woman aged 55-70 years who had recovered from COVID-19.

To note about this clone: The sample carries other DNA sequences with the same CDR3. This sequence joins TRBV5-1 and TRBJ2-7; weak D call: TRBD1 (5 bases). The V end was cut by 4 bases, the J end by 4 bases, with 12 bases between. Per germline, CDR1 SGHRS and CDR2 YFSETQ. CDR3 length: 13 amino acids. DNA for the CDR3: TGCGCCAGCAGCCTTTCTGGGGCGTACGAGCAGTACTTC. Protein: CASSLSGAYEQYF.

This sequence joins TRBV5-5 and TRBJ1-6; D not certain. The CDR3 consists of 17 residues. Germline lookup yields CDR1 SGHKS and CDR2 YYEKEE (reference sequence). V lost 1 base to trimming and J lost 1 base, with 12 bases between them. The CDR3 coding sequence is TGTGCCAGCAGCTTGTACGGGGATGGGTCCTATAATTCACCCCTCCACTTT. It specifies CASSLYGDGSYNSPLHF.

The rearrangement uses TRBV6-5 and TRBJ2-4, with 7 bases that match TRBD1. This CDR3 is 13 amino acids long. Germline values: CDR1 MNHEY, CDR2 SVGAGI. J was trimmed by 3 bases and V by 10 bases; bases with no gene match: 6. This CDR3 is CATIWDSKNIQYF. The CDR3 DNA is TGTGCCACCATTTGGGACAGCAAAAACATTCAGTACTTC.

The V call is TRBV4-1, the J call TRBJ1-5; TRBD1 might be the D (5 bases). This CDR3 has 14 residues. V lost 0 bases and J lost 7, with 10 bases in between. Germline values: CDR1 MGHRA, CDR2 YSYEKL. The DNA for the CDR3 is TGCGCCAGCAGCCAAGAGGGCAGGGAACAGCCCCAGCATTTT. It translates to CASSQEGREQPQHF.

J is TRBJ2-5 and V is TRBV5-1, with TRBD1 as a possible D gene (5 bases). Trimming removed 4 bases at V and 2 bases at J, with 12 bases between. Germline V lookup: CDR1 SGHRS, CDR2 YFSETQ. This CDR3 is 14 amino acids long. The CDR3 reads CASSQGSNQETQYF. The DNA of the CDR3 is TGCGCCAGCAGCCAGGGCTCAAATCAAGAGACCCAGTACTTC.

V and J are TRBV6-4 and TRBJ1-2; the D gene is possibly TRBD1 (5 bases). CDR3 length: 14 residues. Germline V gene lookup returns CDR1 MRHNA and CDR2 SNTAGT. V was trimmed by 6 bases and J by 0 bases, leaving 11 bases between them. CDR3 sequence (DNA): TGTGCCAGCAGCGAACAGGTAGCTAACTATGGCTACACCTTC. Protein: CASSEQVANYGYTF.

V usage is TRBV4-1 and J usage is TRBJ2-3, with TRBD1 matching over 7 bases. This CDR3 spans 14 amino acids. Germline CDR1 MGHRA, CDR2 YSYEKL. J was trimmed by 6 bases and V by 3 bases; bases with no gene match: 6. CDR3 DNA sequence: TGCGCCAGCAGCCACGACACACAGGGGGATACGCAGTATTTT. Translated: CASSHDTQGDTQYF.

The rearrangement links TRBV6-6 to TRBJ2-5, with 7 bases identical to TRBD1. This CDR3 is built from 13 residues. Per the germline V gene, CDR1 is MNHNY and CDR2 is SVGAGI (reference sequence). With 4 bases clipped from V and 5 bases from J, the junction kept 4 bases outside the gene matches. The CDR3 sequence: CASSLQGQETQYF. The CDR3 DNA reads as TGTGCCAGCAGTTTACAGGGGCAGGAGACCCAGTACTTC.

The chain joins TRBV11-2 to TRBJ2-4; tentatively, D is TRBD2 (5 bases). CDR1 is SGHAT, CDR2 FQNNGV, per germline. The CDR3 sequence is 16 residues long. The V and J ends lost 2 bases and 5 bases respectively, with 16 bases between them. CDR3 nucleotide sequence: TGTGCCAGCAGCTTACGGCTAGCTGCCCACGAAAACATTCAGTACTTC. It is translated as CASSLRLAAHENIQYF.

The chain has TRBV9 and TRBJ2-7, with TRBD2 identical over 11 bases. Germline CDR1 SGDLS, CDR2 YYNGEE. This CDR3 has 15 residues. Unmatched junction bases numbered 4, after V lost 3 bases and J lost 2 bases. The CDR3 region is CASSALAGGPYEQYF. CDR3 coding DNA: TGTGCCAGCAGCGCCTTAGCGGGGGGGCCCTACGAGCAGTACTTC.